Following are 15 T cell receptor beta chains from one sample sequenced in a study of blood T cell repertoires in COVID-19. Sequencing was performed with immunoSEQ multiplex PCR; in TCRdb, only in-frame clones are kept and a portion is missing. The table shows around 86,000 clones, with approximately 84% occurring only once. The sequenced sample was peripheral blood. All receptors derive from a human donor in a cohort sampled during active COVID-19.

The rearrangement joins TRBV5-1 to TRBJ2-7; TRBD2 matches 10 bases. Germline values: CDR1 SGHRS, CDR2 YFSETQ. The V segment lost 9 bases and the J segment 7 bases; nucleotides outside the gene matches: 13. The CDR3 totals 14 residues. The CDR3 loop is CATTPSGGSGEQYF. The CDR3 nucleotides read TGCGCCACCACCCCTAGCGGGGGATCCGGGGAGCAGTACTTC.

The J gene is TRBJ2-2, the V gene TRBV19, with a weak D call TRBD1 (6 bases). Germline assignment: CDR1 LNHDA and CDR2 SQIVND (reference sequence). V dropped 5 bases and J dropped 5 bases, with 9 bases sitting between them. CDR3 length: 13 amino acids. CDR3 bases: TGTGCCAGTAGTCCCGACAGGACCGGGGAGCTGTTTTTT. The encoded protein is CASSPDRTGELFF.

This clone was detected only once. The chain joins TRBV9 to TRBJ1-4, with a weak D call TRBD1 (5 bases). The V end was cut by 3 bases, the J end by 8 bases, with 20 bases between. The CDR3 spans 16 residues. CDR1 is SGDLS, CDR2 YYNGEE, per germline. CDR3 DNA: TGTGCCAGCAGCGCGAACCCGGGACTCCGGGACGAAAAACTGTTTTTT. It encodes CASSANPGLRDEKLFF.

This clone was observed once. The rearrangement links TRBV4-1 to TRBJ2-7, with D possibly being TRBD1 (5 bases). The CDR3 extends over 15 amino acids. Trimming removed 0 bases at V and 2 bases at J, with 11 bases between. Germline CDR1 reads MGHRA; CDR2 reads YSYEKL. The CDR3 bases are TGCGCCAGCAGCCAAGATAGGGGATCGACCTACGAGCAGTACTTC. Protein product: CASSQDRGSTYEQYF.

V and J are TRBV18 and TRBJ1-2; 8 nucleotides match TRBD1. The CDR3 runs to 15 residues. Germline V CDR1 and CDR2: KGHSH, LQKENI. J gave up 5 bases and V 3 bases, and 8 bases lay outside the gene matches. The chain's CDR3 is CASSPGTGDLYGYTF. CDR3 bases: TGTGCCAGCTCACCCGGGACAGGCGACTTGTATGGCTACACCTTC.

The rearrangement links TRBV3-1 (or the pseudogene TRBV3-2) to TRBJ1-2, with D perhaps matching TRBD1 (5 bases). Germline CDR1 LGHDT, CDR2 YNNKEL (reference sequence). The germline V and J ends were trimmed by 4 bases and 2 bases, with 17 bases remaining between them. The CDR3 is 16 amino acids. CDR3 nucleotide sequence: TGTGCCAGCAGCCCGCGGGGAGGGGAGTCGAACTATGGCTACACCTTC. Its protein is CASSPRGGESNYGYTF.

Details on this clone: A junction end diverges from the germline sequence, so it may reflect a read error. CDR3 in amino acids: CAISPSWQGVKVGTEAFF. DNA of the CDR3: TGTGCCATCAGCCCCTCGTGGCAGGGGGTGAAGGTGGGCACTGAAGCCTTCTTT. The chain joins TRBV10-3 to TRBJ1-1, with TRBD1 matching over 7 bases. The length of the CDR3 is 18 residues. Germline-derived CDR1 and CDR2 are ENHRY and SYGVKD.

This clone was counted a few times. The chain recombines TRBV5-4 with TRBJ1-4; 9 nucleotides align to TRBD1. The CDR3 is made up of 14 amino acids. V was clipped by 7 bases and J by 8 bases; unmatched bases: 9. Germline values: CDR1 SGHNT, CDR2 YYREEE (reference sequence). CDR3 sequence reads: CASSVRDRDEKLFF. The CDR3 DNA reads TGTGCCAGCTCGGTAAGGGACAGGGACGAAAAACTGTTTTTT.

This sequence joins TRBV3-1 (or the pseudogene TRBV3-2) and TRBJ1-2, with TRBD1 matching 7 bases. CDR3 size: 15 residues. CDR1 is LGHDT, CDR2 YNNKEL, per germline (reference sequence). V was clipped by 1 base and J by 7 bases; unmatched bases: 9. This chain's CDR3 is CASSQVRQGDPGYTF. In DNA, the CDR3 is TGTGCCAGCAGCCAAGTTCGTCAGGGGGACCCTGGCTACACCTTC.

The chain uses TRBV5-1 and TRBJ2-7; 10 nucleotides line up with TRBD2. Germline V lookup: CDR1 SGHRS, CDR2 YFSETQ. CDR3 length equals 12 residues. The CDR3: CASQREGPEQYF. The DNA for the CDR3 is TGCGCTTCGCAGCGGGAGGGCCCCGAGCAGTACTTC.

The V gene is TRBV7-2, the J gene TRBJ2-7; perhaps TRBD2 as D (5 bases). V lost 5 bases and J 3 bases, leaving 17 bases between the germline ends. The CDR3 spans 15 residues. CDR1 SGHTA and CDR2 FQGNSA come from the germline V gene. The CDR3 protein is CASSLTGSPDYEQYF. As DNA, the CDR3 is TGTGCCAGCAGCCTGACGGGGTCTCCGGACTACGAGCAGTACTTC.

The rearrangement uses TRBV7-8 and TRBJ1-1; 8 nucleotides line up with TRBD1. The germline V gene has CDR1 SGHVS and CDR2 FQNEAQ. The CDR3 runs to 18 residues. V was clipped by 5 bases and J by 4 bases; unmatched bases: 18. This CDR3 is CASSRMSGTGKYGTEAFF. The CDR3 coding sequence is TGTGCCAGCAGCCGGATGAGTGGGACAGGAAAGTACGGCACTGAAGCTTTCTTT.

The count of this clone is one. The chain is built from TRBV5-1 and TRBJ1-4; TRBD1 agrees at 7 bases. This CDR3 contains 14 residues. Trimming at V came to 3 bases and at J to 3 bases, leaving 2 bases not matched to a gene. Germline lookup yields CDR1 SGHRS and CDR2 YFSETQ. The CDR3 nucleotides are TGCGCCAGCAGCTCTGGGACAGCTAATGAAAAACTGTTTTTT. Translated, it gives CASSSGTANEKLFF.

V usage is TRBV5-1 and J usage is TRBJ2-7; 9 nucleotides line up with TRBD1. The CDR3 is made up of 14 amino acids. V dropped 5 bases and J dropped 1; count of bases not matched to a gene: 4. Germline V gene sequence: CDR1 SGHRS, CDR2 YFSETQ. CDR3 in DNA: TGCGCCAGCAGACAGGGGGCGAGTTCCTACGAGCAGTACTTC. Protein: CASRQGASSYEQYF. Full variable domain (outside the CDR3, taken from reference TRBV5-1 and TRBJ2-7): KAGVTQTPRYLIKTRGQQVTLSCSPISGHRSVSWYQQTPGQGLQFLFEYFSETQRNKGNFPGRFSGRQFSNSRSEMNVSTLELGDSALYLCASRQGASSYEQYFGPGTRLTVT.

CDR3 nucleotide sequence: TGCGCCAGCAGCACGACAGGGACCAAAAACATTCAGTACTTC. It translates to CASSTTGTKNIQYF. The V and J genes are TRBV5-1 and TRBJ2-4; 7 nucleotides agree with TRBD1. The CDR3 is 14 amino acids. The germline V gene has CDR1 SGHRS and CDR2 YFSETQ. The V segment lost 4 bases and the J segment 2 bases; nucleotides outside the gene matches: 3.